Listed below are T cell receptor beta chains from one sample, sequenced in a study of T cells after yellow fever vaccination. TCRdb itself ran the 5' RACE reads through MiXCR, one entry per CDR3 protein. The table includes some 400,000 distinct CDR3 sequences, approximately 19% detected once. Source: PBMCs, taken before the yellow fever booster vaccination. The receptors shown here come from a man aged 18 to 30 who received the YFV17D yellow fever vaccine. Both conserved end residues are trimmed from each CDR3.

TRBV4-2	TRBJ2-5	ASSQDGRNGETQY
TRBV12-3/TRBV12-4	TRBJ1-6	ASKGKGSYNSPLH
TRBV19	TRBJ1-4	ASSPRDEKLF
TRBV25-1	TRBJ2-1	ASTGPGQGAISSYNEQF
TRBV28	TRBJ2-2	ASRTSGGAPGELF
TRBV12-3/TRBV12-4	TRBJ2-1	ASTQRPNEQF
TRBV6-5	TRBJ1-1	ASSFGGRRSEAF
TRBV4-1	TRBJ1-5	ASSQDGRLGQPQH
TRBV20-1	TRBJ1-2	SARDRDQGYPYGYT
TRBV7-2	TRBJ2-2	ASSLAQGPTGELF
TRBV6-1	TRBJ1-5	ASSGGTGLNQPQH
TRBV5-1	TRBJ1-1	ASSLEGVVTEAF
TRBV7-2	TRBJ2-7	ASSLVRDRTMGEQY
TRBV5-6	TRBJ2-4	ASSSALAKNIQY
TRBV6-6	TRBJ2-7	ASSVRGGSYEQY
TRBV9	TRBJ1-1	ASSVSPLGTEAF
TRBV9	TRBJ1-3	ASSVGRSSGNTIY
TRBV10-3	TRBJ1-6	AISSTDRAGNSPLH
TRBV27	TRBJ2-5	ASSWRVGETQY
TRBV2	TRBJ2-2	ASSDETPKNTGELF
TRBV29-1	TRBJ2-1	SGRVGSYNEQF
TRBV7-2	TRBJ1-2	ASSPTPQDGYT
TRBV7-6	TRBJ2-1	ASSRGQAHEQF
TRBV7-2	TRBJ2-5	ASVRDQETQY
TRBV29-1	TRBJ1-3	SVEEGLGNTIY
TRBV7-8	TRBJ1-4	ASSFGWLSGQASNEKLF
TRBV5-1	TRBJ1-2	ASSLARDAYGYT
TRBV7-9	TRBJ1-3	ASSHSGSGNTIY
TRBV20-1	TRBJ1-3	SARDDRLGNTIY
TRBV4-2	TRBJ1-2	ASSPEGGTSYGYT
TRBV28	TRBJ2-2	ASSLKGGELF
TRBV2	TRBJ2-2	ASIGGGLTGELF
TRBV30	TRBJ2-1	AWSQAGGPRGEQF
TRBV10-3	TRBJ2-5	AISAGHEGETQY
TRBV4-1	TRBJ1-2	ASSLRGQGAPG
TRBV20-1	TRBJ1-1	SARGVVRRNTEAF
TRBV5-6	TRBJ1-1	ASATGLNTEAF
TRBV5-4	TRBJ1-4	ASSLRGTGDEKLF
TRBV6-5	TRBJ2-3	ASRVGGGTDTQY
TRBV20-1	TRBJ1-2	SAPDRAHGYT
TRBV5-6	TRBJ1-3	ASSLTDSGNTIY
TRBV2	TRBJ1-4	ASRAQGAVEKLF
TRBV12-3/TRBV12-4	TRBJ1-4	ASSPQQGAGEKLF
TRBV12-3/TRBV12-4	TRBJ2-4	ASSLSAMVAKNIQY
TRBV9	TRBJ1-1	ASSVPGGGDAF
TRBV4-1	TRBJ2-2	ASSPGTGPGELF
TRBV5-1	TRBJ1-5	ASRKGDNQPQH
TRBV18	TRBJ1-1	ASSPSREEAF
TRBV5-4	TRBJ2-3	ASSLAGGRDTQY
TRBV7-2	TRBJ2-3	ASSSVGGQTDTQY
TRBV29-1	TRBJ2-6	SVAYEGWPPNVLT
TRBV5-6	TRBJ1-3	ASSLAGQGTGNTIY
TRBV5-6	TRBJ1-2	ASSLRRAYGYT
TRBV29-1	TRBJ2-6	SVGGQAGANVLT
TRBV6-5	TRBJ1-3	ASSYRSGRSGNTIY
TRBV5-1	TRBJ2-1	ASSGNRYEQF
TRBV5-1	TRBJ1-3	ASSLTISGNTIY
TRBV9	TRBJ1-1	ASSVQANTEAF
TRBV6-6	TRBJ1-5	ASSRDSYSNQPQH
TRBV20-1	TRBJ2-7	SAASDRGRAH